The 18 T cell receptor beta chains below all came from one sample that was sequenced in a study of OX40 agonist ivuxolimab in advanced cancers. This table comes from immunoSEQ multiplex PCR, and its TCRdb copy is limited to in-frame clones, with some not included. The data show more than 75,000 clones, 88% seen once. Sample: CD4+ or CD8+ T cells sorted from blood, taken in a trial of the OX40 agonist ivuxolimab. These receptor sequences come from an adult with an advanced solid tumor such as melanoma, head and neck, liver or kidney cancer.

This chain joins TRBV6-6 and TRBJ1-1; D may be TRBD1 (5 bases). This CDR3 has 14 amino acids. The germline V gene encodes CDR1 MNHNY and CDR2 SVGAGI (reference sequence). V lost 2 bases to trimming and J lost 5 bases, with 12 bases between them. CDR3 coding DNA: TGTGCCAGCAGTTACGGGGGGACCCTGACTGAAGCTTTCTTT. This codes for CASSYGGTLTEAFF.

V and J are TRBV18 and TRBJ2-7; D is unresolved. CDR1 KGHSH and CDR2 LQKENI come from the germline V gene. Deletions cut 2 bases from V and 3 bases from J, with 5 bases between. This CDR3 has 12 residues. Here the CDR3 reads CASSPNNYEQYV. DNA for the CDR3: TGTGCCAGCTCACCAAATAACTACGAGCAGTACGTC.

This chain uses TRBV7-6 with TRBJ2-2; a possible D gene is TRBD1 (6 bases). CDR1 and CDR2 from the germline V gene are SGHVS and FNYEAQ. The V and J ends lost 3 bases and 3 bases respectively, with 11 bases between them. The CDR3 has 15 residues. The CDR3 DNA reads TGTGCCAGCAGCTTGGGCCAGGGGCACACCGGGGAGCTGTTTTTT. It yields the protein CASSLGQGHTGELFF.

The gene calls are TRBV14 and TRBJ1-2; 8 bases map to TRBD1. Trimming took 5 bases from V and 4 from J; bases not matched to a gene: 3. The germline V gene has CDR1 SGHDN and CDR2 FVKESK. CDR3 length equals 13 residues. The CDR3 region has the DNA TGTGCCAGCAGCGACAGGGGATCCTATGGCTACACCTTC. Translating gives CASSDRGSYGYTF.

The chain recombines TRBV5-1 with TRBJ2-7; tentatively, D is TRBD1 (6 bases). This CDR3 has 14 amino acids. The ends were cut back, 5 bases at V and 0 bases at J, with 12 bases in the middle. Germline V gene sequence: CDR1 SGHRS, CDR2 YFSETQ. CDR3: CASRSGTLSYEQYF. In DNA form, the CDR3 reads TGCGCCAGCAGATCCGGGACACTCTCCTACGAGCAGTACTTC.

This clone came up once. The rearrangement joins TRBV4-3 to TRBJ2-4; a possible D gene is TRBD2 (6 bases). Germline V gene lookup returns CDR1 LGHNA and CDR2 YSLEER. This CDR3 has 15 residues. The V end was cut by 0 bases, the J end by 1 base, with 7 bases between. The CDR3 protein is CASSQERGAKNIQYF. DNA for the CDR3: TGCGCCAGCAGCCAAGAGCGGGGCGCCAAAAACATTCAGTACTTC.

The chain recombines TRBV29-1 with TRBJ1-1, with D perhaps TRBD1 (5 bases). Trimming removed 7 bases at V and 5 bases at J, with 14 bases between. Germline CDR1 reads SQVTM; CDR2 reads ANQGSEA. The CDR3 extends over 12 amino acids. CDR3 in DNA: TGCAGCGGGGGACCTGGGGCGACTGAAGCTTTCTTT. Its protein product is CSGGPGATEAFF.

The chain links TRBV2 to TRBJ2-5, with a tentative D call TRBD1 (5 bases). The CDR3 totals 14 residues. V lost 5 bases, J lost 5 bases, and 15 bases lay in between. Germline V gene lookup returns CDR1 SNHLY and CDR2 FYNNEI. The CDR3 reads CASSPRRQLETQYF. In DNA form, the CDR3 reads TGTGCCAGCAGTCCTAGGAGACAGTTGGAGACCCAGTACTTC.

V gene TRBV7-2 combines with J gene TRBJ2-5; no definite D call. With 5 bases removed from V and 5 bases from J, the gap between germline ends came to 9 bases. CDR1 and CDR2 (germline): SGHTA, FQGNSA. The CDR3 extends over 12 amino acids. CDR3 loop: CASSPMGETQYF. The DNA of the CDR3 is TGTGCCAGCAGCCCGATGGGTGAGACCCAGTACTTC. The full variable domain, completed using reference TRBV7-2 and TRBJ2-5, is GAGVSQSPSNKVTEKGKDVELRCDPISGHTALYWYRQSLGQGLEFLIYFQGNSAPDKSGLPSDRFSAERTGGSVSTLTIQRTQQEDSAVYLCASSPMGETQYFGPGTRLLVL.

The V gene is TRBV6-5, the J gene TRBJ2-5, with D tentatively TRBD1 (6 bases). Trimming removed 6 bases at V and 7 bases at J, with 21 bases between. CDR1 and CDR2 (germline): MNHEY, SVGAGI. This CDR3 has 15 residues. CDR3 amino acids: CASSHLQGSSMTQYF. The CDR3 region has the DNA TGTGCCAGCAGCCACCTCCAGGGGTCCTCAATGACCCAGTACTTC.

The chain has TRBV5-6 and TRBJ2-3, with TRBD2 as a possible D gene (5 bases). V lost 4 bases to trimming and J lost 2 bases, with 14 bases between them. In germline, CDR1 is SGHDT, CDR2 YYEEEE. The CDR3 is 15 residues long. The CDR3 here is CASSAGWRVTDTQYF. The CDR3, as DNA: TGTGCCAGCAGCGCCGGGTGGCGGGTCACAGATACGCAGTATTTT. Looking up the rest from reference TRBV5-6 and TRBJ2-3 gives the full variable domain: DAGVTQSPTHLIKTRGQQVTLRCSPKSGHDTVSWYQQALGQGPQFIFQYYEEEERQRGNFPDRFSGHQFPNYSSELNVNALLLGDSALYLCASSAGWRVTDTQYFGPGTRLTVL.

This chain uses TRBV6-6 with TRBJ1-5, with D hard to call. Germline V gives CDR1 MNHNY, CDR2 SVGAGI (reference sequence). The CDR3 has 12 amino acids. Trimming took off 3 bases at V and 5 bases at J, with 5 bases between the two ends. CDR3 in amino acids: CASSYADQPQHF. CDR3 nucleotide sequence: TGTGCCAGCAGTTATGCCGATCAGCCCCAGCATTTT.

The rearrangement links TRBV7-8 to TRBJ1-2, with D uncertain. CDR3 size: 13 residues. Germline CDR1 SGHVS, CDR2 FQNEAQ. The V end lost 5 bases, the J end lost 1 base, and 8 bases lay between the germline ends. The chain's CDR3 is CASSPSGNYGYTF. The CDR3 DNA reads as TGTGCCAGCAGCCCTTCGGGTAACTATGGCTACACCTTC. The entire variable domain, with the rest obtained from reference TRBV7-8 and TRBJ1-2, is as follows: GAGVSQSPRYKVAKRGQDVALRCDPISGHVSLFWYQQALGQGPEFLTYFQNEAQLDKSGLPSDRFFAERPEGSVSTLKIQRTQQEDSAVYLCASSPSGNYGYTFGSGTRLTVV.

As DNA, the CDR3 is TGTGCCAGCAGCTTGGTGAATGAAAAACTGTTTTTT. Translation gives CASSLVNEKLFF. The chain has TRBV7-9 and TRBJ1-4; D uncertain. This CDR3 has 12 residues. Germline V gives CDR1 SEHNR, CDR2 FQNEAQ (reference sequence). V lost 3 bases, J lost 5 bases, and 4 bases lay in between.

This clone was recorded once. This rearrangement joins TRBV4-2 to TRBJ1-4; TRBD1 is a possible D gene (5 bases). Deletions cut 0 bases from V and 8 bases from J, with 16 bases between. The CDR3 loop spans 16 amino acids. The germline CDR1 and CDR2 sequences are LGHNA and YNFKEQ. Here the CDR3 reads CASSQDGGRVREKLFF. CDR3 DNA: TGTGCCAGCAGCCAAGATGGAGGCAGGGTCCGAGAAAAACTGTTTTTT.

The gene calls are TRBV19 and TRBJ1-3; D call uncertain. Trimming stripped 4 bases from V and 0 bases from J, with 10 bases between. The CDR3 extends over 15 amino acids. Germline V gene sequence: CDR1 LNHDA, CDR2 SQIVND (reference sequence). CDR3 in DNA: TGTGCCAGTAGTACACGACACCACTCTGGAAACACCATATATTTT. Its protein product is CASSTRHHSGNTIYF.

Concerning this clone: One end of the junction does not line up with germline, which may come from a read error. V usage is TRBV20-1 and J usage is TRBJ2-3, with D possibly matching TRBD2 (6 bases). Germline CDR1 DFQATT, CDR2 SNEGSKA (reference sequence). The length of the CDR3 is 10 residues. The CDR3 nucleotides read TGCAGTTCTAGCGTAGATACGCAGTATTTT. Encoded protein: CSSSVDTQYF.

The CDR3 sequence: CASSQAPSGRYTDTQYF. As DNA, the CDR3 is TGCGCCAGCAGCCAAGCTCCTAGCGGAAGATACACAGATACGCAGTATTTT. The chain combines TRBV4-1 with TRBJ2-3, with 7 bases matching TRBD2. The V segment lost 1 base and the J segment 2 bases; nucleotides outside the gene matches: 9. Germline CDR1 and CDR2: MGHRA and YSYEKL. The CDR3 runs to 17 residues.